The 31 T cell receptor beta chains given below trace back to one sample, sequenced in a study of chemoradiotherapy in HPV16-positive cancers. Profiling relied on immunoSEQ multiplex PCR, and the TCRdb table lists in-frame clones only, not all of them. Among 65,000 to 80,000 clones listed, almost 90% were seen once. The sequenced sample was blood, obtained from a patient who underwent chemoradiotherapy. These receptors all stem from a human donor with HPV-associated anogenital cancer.

On this clone itself: A junction end diverges from the germline sequence, so it may reflect a read error. This chain connects TRBV27 to TRBJ1-6; the D is unclear. The germline CDR1 and CDR2 sequences are MNHEY and SMNVEV (reference sequence). The CDR3 has 13 amino acids. The CDR3 protein is CTSTSFWNSPLHF. In nucleotides, the CDR3 is TGTACCAGCACCTCCTTCTGGAATTCACCCCTCCACTTT.

This chain links TRBV6-6 with TRBJ1-5; 7 nucleotides agree with TRBD1. Germline CDR1 MNHNY, CDR2 SVGAGI (reference sequence). V was clipped by 4 bases and J by 4 bases; unmatched bases: 10. This CDR3 spans 16 amino acids. CDR3 bases: TGTGCCAGCAGTTTCTCGGGTAGGGGGCAGAATCAGCCCCAGCATTTT. It yields the protein CASSFSGRGQNQPQHF.

This chain uses TRBV6-5 with TRBJ2-7, with a tentative D call TRBD2 (7 bases). CDR1 and CDR2 from the germline V gene are MNHEY and SVGAGI. Trimming took off 0 bases at V and 2 bases at J, with 14 bases between the two ends. The CDR3 totals 16 residues. CDR3 bases: TGTGCCAGCAGTTACTCGTCGGGGGGCAGGCCCTACGAGCAGTACTTC. Residues: CASSYSSGGRPYEQYF.

CDR3 DNA sequence: TGTGCCAGTAGTATAGGGAGAGGGGTCACTGAAGCTTTCTTT. It yields the protein CASSIGRGVTEAFF. The rearrangement uses TRBV19 and TRBJ1-1; possible D gene TRBD1, 5 bases. The V gene lost 1 base and the J gene lost 4 bases, with 10 bases spanning the gap. Germline CDR1 reads LNHDA; CDR2 reads SQIVND (reference sequence). The CDR3 contains 14 residues.

This chain links TRBV29-1 with TRBJ1-2; tentative D call: TRBD1 (6 bases). CDR1 is SQVTM, CDR2 ANQGSEA, per germline. The germline V and J ends were trimmed by 6 bases and 7 bases, with 15 bases remaining between them. The CDR3 totals 12 residues. The CDR3 here is CSVGGGAFGYTF. As DNA, the CDR3 is TGCAGCGTCGGAGGGGGGGCTTTTGGCTACACCTTC.

The chain has TRBV27 and TRBJ1-5; no clear D gene. This CDR3 has 14 amino acids. The V gene's germline CDR1 is MNHEY and CDR2 SMNVEV (reference sequence). V lost 3 bases and J 3 bases, leaving 9 bases between the germline ends. CDR3 sequence reads: CASSLGGFNQPQHF. The CDR3 DNA follows: TGTGCCAGCAGTTTGGGAGGGTTCAATCAGCCCCAGCATTTT.

A single count supports this clone. The chain employs TRBV15 and TRBJ2-1; D not certain. Germline values: CDR1 LNHNV, CDR2 YYDKDF (reference sequence). Trimming took off 2 bases at V and 12 bases at J, with 11 bases between the two ends. The CDR3 is 12 amino acids. CDR3 in DNA: TGTGCCACCAGCAGAATTAATTTTGGGCAGTTCTTC. Translating it yields CATSRINFGQFF.

The chain combines TRBV12-1 with TRBJ1-2; the D call TRBD1 from the table was never checked on the DNA. TRBV12-1 is noted as a pseudogene. The CDR3 is 12 amino acids. CDR3 bases: TGTGCCTCCCCTGGGCAGGGCGAGGGCTACACCTTC. Translating gives CASPGQGEGYTF.

This clone has only one observation. This rearrangement joins TRBV2 to TRBJ2-1; TRBD2 matches at 11 bases. CDR3 length: 15 residues. Trimming removed 7 bases from V and 3 bases from J; junction bases left unmatched: 5. Germline CDR1 and CDR2: SNHLY and FYNNEI. CDR3 sequence reads: CASKTSGTDYNEQFF. CDR3 DNA: TGTGCCAGCAAGACTAGCGGGACAGACTACAATGAGCAGTTCTTC.

The chain recombines TRBV5-1 with TRBJ1-1; unclear D gene. This CDR3 spans 13 amino acids. The V end was cut by 0 bases, the J end by 1 base, with 4 bases between. Germline CDR1 and CDR2: SGHRS and YFSETQ. CDR3 DNA sequence: TGCGCCAGCAGCTTGGGACGGAACACTGAAGCTTTCTTT. This codes for CASSLGRNTEAFF.

V and J are TRBV19 and TRBJ2-7; 8 bases are shared with TRBD2. After removal of 4 bases from V and 3 bases from J, the junction contained 8 bases not matched to a gene. Germline CDR1 and CDR2: LNHDA and SQIVND (reference sequence). There are 15 residues in the CDR3. The CDR3 bases are TGTGCCAGTAGTAGGAGCGGGAGCCAAGTCTACGAGCAGTACTTC. Translating it yields CASSRSGSQVYEQYF.

V usage is TRBV2 and J usage is TRBJ2-2; D not certain. Germline V gives CDR1 SNHLY, CDR2 FYNNEI. The CDR3 is 14 residues long. V was shortened by 5 bases and J by 2 bases, with 9 bases between the two germline ends. CDR3 amino acids: CASSIDSNTGELFF. The DNA of the CDR3 is TGTGCCAGCAGTATCGACTCTAACACCGGGGAGCTGTTTTTT.

The count of this clone is one. The chain uses TRBV4-1 and TRBJ2-1; no reliable D call. The CDR3 has 18 residues. V lost 4 bases and J 7 bases, leaving 26 bases between the germline ends. CDR1 is MGHRA, CDR2 YSYEKL, per germline. CDR3 bases: TGCGCCAGCAGCCGGTCCGGATTTAGTGGCGGTTCCGAGAATGAGCAGTTCTTC. Amino acid sequence: CASSRSGFSGGSENEQFF.

This chain joins TRBV11-2 and TRBJ2-2; 7 bases fit TRBD1. J gave up 3 bases and V 5 bases, and 3 bases lay outside the gene matches. CDR1 SGHAT and CDR2 FQNNGV come from the germline V gene. The CDR3 totals 14 residues. The CDR3 sequence is CASSLTGHTGELFF. The CDR3, as DNA: TGTGCCAGCAGCCTGACAGGGCACACCGGGGAGCTGTTTTTT.

This sequence joins TRBV27 and TRBJ2-1; the D is unclear. The CDR3 loop spans 13 amino acids. Germline CDR1 and CDR2: MNHEY and SMNVEV (reference sequence). Trimming left V 5 bases short and J 0 bases short, with 5 bases between. The CDR3: CASSISSYNEQFF. Here the CDR3 DNA reads TGTGCCAGCAGTATTAGCTCCTACAATGAGCAGTTCTTC.

This rearrangement joins TRBV4-2 to TRBJ1-2, with TRBD1 matching 7 bases. Germline CDR1 is LGHNA and CDR2 is YNFKEQ. The V gene end was trimmed by 5 bases and the J gene end by 4 bases; junction bases not matched to a gene: 13. The CDR3 covers 16 residues. This CDR3 reads CASSTNPDRVVYGYTF. Written as DNA, the CDR3 is TGTGCCAGCAGCACGAATCCCGACAGGGTAGTCTATGGCTACACCTTC.

This chain joins TRBV5-6 and TRBJ2-3, with TRBD2 as a possible D gene (6 bases). V lost 2 bases to trimming and J lost 5 bases, with 12 bases between them. Germline V gene sequence: CDR1 SGHDT, CDR2 YYEEEE. This CDR3 is built from 14 residues. The CDR3 DNA follows: TGTGCCAGCAGCTTCGGGAGTCTGGTAGATACGCAGTATTTT. Protein product: CASSFGSLVDTQYF.

V is TRBV6-6 and J is TRBJ1-1; no definite D call. The CDR3 is made up of 12 amino acids. Trimming took 7 bases from V and 0 from J, leaving 6 bases between them. CDR1 and CDR2 (germline): MNHNY, SVGAGI (reference sequence). Here the CDR3 reads CASTVLNTEAFF. CDR3 bases: TGTGCCAGCACCGTATTGAACACTGAAGCTTTCTTT.

About this clone: The identical CDR3 is also encoded by other nucleotide sequences in the sample. J is TRBJ2-5 and V is TRBV7-2, with D hard to call. CDR1 is SGHTA and CDR2 is FQGNSA in the germline V gene. Trimming took off 2 bases at V and 3 bases at J, with 1 base between the two ends. This CDR3 contains 11 residues. The CDR3 loop is CASSLKETQYF. CDR3 DNA sequence: TGTGCCAGCAGCTTAAAAGAGACCCAGTACTTC.

The V and J genes are TRBV29-1 and TRBJ2-7; 8 bases are shared with TRBD1. The CDR3 has 12 residues. Germline assignment: CDR1 SQVTM and CDR2 ANQGSEA. The V and J ends lost 6 bases and 1 base, in that order; junction bases with no gene match: 2. CDR3 protein: CSVGQVSYEQYF. CDR3 nucleotides: TGCAGCGTGGGACAGGTTTCCTACGAGCAGTACTTC.

The CDR3: CASSLGLAGITDTQYF. The DNA of the CDR3 is TGTGCCAGCAGCCTGGGACTAGCGGGGATCACAGATACGCAGTATTTT. The V and J genes are TRBV7-2 and TRBJ2-3; 13 bases line up with TRBD2. The CDR3 is 16 amino acids. Germline V gene lookup returns CDR1 SGHTA and CDR2 FQGNSA. V lost 5 bases to trimming and J lost 2 bases; unmatched junction nucleotides: 4.

The genes are TRBV5-1 and TRBJ2-7; TRBD2 matches 9 bases. The germline V gene encodes CDR1 SGHRS and CDR2 YFSETQ. The CDR3 loop spans 14 amino acids. V dropped 6 bases and J dropped 4; count of bases not matched to a gene: 8. The CDR3 here is CASTPLTSGYEQYF. CDR3 sequence (DNA): TGCGCCAGCACTCCTCTGACTAGCGGTTACGAGCAGTACTTC. Drawing the rest from reference TRBV5-1 and TRBJ2-7, the complete variable domain is KAGVTQTPRYLIKTRGQQVTLSCSPISGHRSVSWYQQTPGQGLQFLFEYFSETQRNKGNFPGRFSGRQFSNSRSEMNVSTLELGDSALYLCASTPLTSGYEQYFGPGTRLTVT.

CDR3 in DNA: TGTGCCAGTAGTATAGGGGGGACAGGGTTAAACACTGAAGCTTTCTTT. It encodes CASSIGGTGLNTEAFF. The V gene is TRBV19, the J gene TRBJ1-1, with 9 bases aligning to TRBD1. The V gene end was trimmed by 1 base and the J gene end by 2 bases; junction bases not matched to a gene: 5. The germline V gene has CDR1 LNHDA and CDR2 SQIVND (reference sequence). There are 16 residues in the CDR3.

The chain employs TRBV7-2 and TRBJ2-7; D possibly uses TRBD1 or TRBD2 (6 bases each). Deletions cut 3 bases from V and 4 bases from J, with 25 bases between. Germline CDR1 reads SGHTA; CDR2 reads FQGNSA. This CDR3 comprises 18 residues. In DNA, the CDR3 is TGTGCCAGCAGCTTTGCTCTAAGTCGGGGGCAAAGCTTGTACGAGCAGTACTTC. Its protein is CASSFALSRGQSLYEQYF.

The V gene is TRBV5-4, the J gene TRBJ2-1; D unresolved. Looked up from germline, CDR1 is SGHNT and CDR2 is YYREEE (reference sequence). The length of the CDR3 is 13 residues. V lost 0 bases to trimming and J lost 12 bases, with 13 bases between them. The CDR3 sequence: CASSLGLGFWQFF. As DNA, the CDR3 is TGTGCCAGCAGCTTGGGGCTGGGATTCTGGCAGTTCTTC.

V gene TRBV23-1 combines with J gene TRBJ2-5; no definite D call. The DNA end is more similar to TRBJ2-7, so the J call may be wrong. TRBV23-1 counts as an open reading frame of uncertain function. The CDR3 consists of 16 residues. For the CDR3, the DNA is TGCGCCAGCAGTCAATCGAGGCCTGGTCGCGCCTACGAGCAGTACTTC. Protein sequence: CASSQSRPGRAYEQYF.

This chain uses TRBV30 with TRBJ1-2, with 10 positions matching TRBD1. The V and J ends lost 3 bases and 5 bases, in that order; junction bases with no gene match: 6. Looked up from germline, CDR1 is GTSNPN and CDR2 is SVGIG (reference sequence). This CDR3 contains 14 residues. The CDR3 DNA sequence: TGTGCCTGGAGGGTAGACAGGGGGCCGTATGGCTACACCTTC. Its translation: CAWRVDRGPYGYTF.

The chain joins TRBV28 to TRBJ1-1, with TRBD1 as a possible D gene (6 bases). V lost 2 bases and J lost 5, with 18 bases in between. The CDR3 contains 16 residues. In germline, CDR1 is MDHEN, CDR2 SYDVKM. The CDR3 nucleotides read TGTGCCAGCAGTTTAAATTGGGGCCAGGGGAGGACTGAAGCTTTCTTT. Translated, it gives CASSLNWGQGRTEAFF.

V is TRBV6-5 and J is TRBJ2-7; D is unresolved. This CDR3 contains 16 residues. The germline V gene encodes CDR1 MNHEY and CDR2 SVGAGI. With 4 bases removed from V and 0 bases from J, the gap between germline ends came to 16 bases. The CDR3 protein is CASSSPGRSRSYEQYF. CDR3 nucleotide sequence: TGTGCCAGCAGTTCCCCCGGACGGTCTCGCTCCTACGAGCAGTACTTC.

The chain carries TRBV10-2 and TRBJ1-1; maybe TRBD1 (6 bases). Germline CDR1 is WSHSY and CDR2 is SAAADI. V was clipped by 8 bases and J by 1 base, with 17 bases between them. The CDR3 has 15 amino acids. The CDR3 sequence is CASDPEGGGNTEAFF. CDR3 DNA: TGCGCCAGCGATCCCGAGGGGGGCGGGAACACTGAAGCTTTCTTT.

V and J are TRBV29-1 and TRBJ2-7, with a weak D call TRBD1 (5 bases). The CDR3 is made up of 12 amino acids. Deletions cut 6 bases from V and 3 bases from J, with 12 bases between. CDR1 and CDR2 from the germline V gene are SQVTM and ANQGSEA. The DNA for the CDR3 is TGCAGCGTCAGGGATGGCGTCTACGAGCAGTACTTC. It is translated as CSVRDGVYEQYF.